Included here is one T cell receptor beta chain sequence, with context. Its antigen specificity is not known. The record has no base qualities; no much larger clone is one base away. The sample belongs to a study of T cells in Graves' hyperthyroidism and ophthalmopathy (dated by TCRdb to between 2018 and 2021). For context, the study as a whole: Peripheral blood samples were taken at the time of initial diagnosis, prior to any treatment. The paper reports TCR Vbeta CDR3 sequencing of 130 to 150 peripheral blood samples: around 45 ophthalmopathy, approximately 74 hyperthyroidism and 17 progressor patients. The 95 to 100 discovery patients were divided at random into training and test sets in a 7:3 ratio. In addition, the study compared T-cell repertoires in thyroid tissue and in blood from five or six Graves' hyperthyroidism patients. Whether ophthalmopathy could be predicted prospectively was tested in an independent validation cohort made up of under 20 hyperthyroidism patients plus 17 patients who later progressed to ophthalmopathy. Once sampling was done, hyperthyroidism patients were given methimazole at a starting dose of 30 mg daily, whereas ophthalmopathy patients were given high-dose intravenous methylprednisolone. TCR V-J signatures able to tell the groups apart were searched for in a discovery cohort of 90 to 100 patients, of whom fewer than 45 had Graves' ophthalmopathy and around 57 had stable Graves' hyperthyroidism. Overall study results and their limits: No statistical method was used to set the sample size in advance, and investigators knew the group allocation. During validation, the model predicted progression to ophthalmopathy a median of around six months ahead of onset, with more than 60% sensitivity and 72.22% specificity. Blood samples also contained most of the expanded thyroid clonotypes (frequency above 0.001), which suggests that blood repertoires may reflect thyroid immune responses. Ophthalmopathy was separated from stable hyperthyroidism by a 13 V-J signature model, with just over 85% sensitivity and approximately 81% specificity obtained in cross-validation and 80%/75% obtained in testing.

Ophthalmopathy patients had moderately to severely active disease, with a Clinical Activity Score of 3 or more, a NOSPECS grade of 4 or more, and a disease duration of less than 3 months. Exclusion was applied to patients with uncontrolled infections, other autoimmune diseases, pregnancy or lactation. Clinical symptoms, serum thyroxine and TRAb, thyroid ultrasound, and orbital computed tomography formed the basis for the diagnoses. Ficoll-Paque density gradient centrifugation was used to isolate PBMCs from 10 ml of fresh peripheral blood. Trizol reagent was used to extract total RNA, and RNA quality was then checked on an Agilent 2100 Bioanalyzer. TCR beta CDR3 regions were amplified from RNA transcripts. The TCR CDR3 was subjected to a first round of RT-PCR using the HTBI primer set and the Qiagen OneStep RT-PCR kit. A second multiplex PCR round built the libraries, followed by size selection and purification. Sequencing of the libraries was done on an Illumina HiSeq2000 using paired-end 100 bp reads. From the authors' description of their analysis: SOAPnuke was used to process the raw data, with reads discarded if the reads contained adapters or uncalled bases, had a mean Phred below 15, or lacked an exact constant-primer or identifier match. High-quality paired reads were merged with COPE v1.2.5, and unique nucleotide sequences were defined as clonotypes. MiTCR v1.1 was used to align clonotypes to the IMGT TRBV, TRBD and TRBJ reference segments. Only V-J combinations with frequency above 0.0001, covering about 99% of repertoires, were analysed. A TCS score was defined as the ratio between F50 (clonal expansion) and ExV (chaos), using BLOSUM62-based TCRdist between CDR3 peptides within each V-J. Welch's t-statistics and random forest reduced fewer than 550 V-J features to about 13, which were used in a naive Bayes classifier (R e1071). The public reads were quality trimmed at Q25 with fastp and then assembled into clones with MiXCR by TCRdb, keeping productive beta chains. CDR3 protein duplicates are merged, each entry listing the most common genes and DNA. In this record, the V and J calls reflect TCRdb's handling and not the investigators' own analysis. Here the sample has fewer than 500,000 distinct CDR3 sequences; over 12% occur a single time. The ten largest account for 13% of the sample.

V drops 3 bases and J drops 4 bases, leaving 9 bases in between. The CDR3 runs 12 amino acids, cysteine and phenylalanine included. The retained sequence is limited to the CDR3, 36 bases, with the frame set at the first base. For CDR1 and CDR2, the germline V gene (reference sequence) lists DFQATT and SNEGSKA. This TCR was recovered from a man aged 18 to 30 with Graves' ophthalmopathy. Sequencing was carried out using blood. The sequence links TRBV20-1 to TRBJ2-5; no confident D gene assignment can be made. The CDR3 region: CSASEVGETQYF. In nucleotides, the sequence is TGCAGTGCTAGCGAAGTGGGAGAGACCCAGTACTTC.